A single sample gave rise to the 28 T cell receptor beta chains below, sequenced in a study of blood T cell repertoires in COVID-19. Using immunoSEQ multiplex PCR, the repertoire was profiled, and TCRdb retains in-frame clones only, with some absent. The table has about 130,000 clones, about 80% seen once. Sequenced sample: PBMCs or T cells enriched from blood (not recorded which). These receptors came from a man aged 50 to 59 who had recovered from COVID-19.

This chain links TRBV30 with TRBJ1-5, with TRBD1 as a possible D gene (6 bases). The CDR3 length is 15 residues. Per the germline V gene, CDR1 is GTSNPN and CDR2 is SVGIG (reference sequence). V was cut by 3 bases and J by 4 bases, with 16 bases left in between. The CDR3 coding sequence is TGTGCCTGGAGAGTCGCAGGGGCCATGAATCAGCCCCAGCATTTT. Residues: CAWRVAGAMNQPQHF.

The CDR3 spells CASSFRAWNTIYF. The CDR3 DNA sequence: TGTGCCAGCAGCTTCAGGGCCTGGAACACCATATATTTT. The chain couples TRBV7-2 to TRBJ1-3; weak D call: TRBD1 (5 bases). The germline CDR1 and CDR2 sequences are SGHTA and FQGNSA. CDR3 length equals 13 residues. V gave up 3 bases and J gave up 7 bases, with 10 bases separating them.

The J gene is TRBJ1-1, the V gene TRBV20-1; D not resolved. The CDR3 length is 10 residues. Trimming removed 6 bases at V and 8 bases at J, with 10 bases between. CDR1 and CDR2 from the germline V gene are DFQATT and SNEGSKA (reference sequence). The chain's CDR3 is CSAMRAEAFF. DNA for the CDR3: TGCAGTGCCATGAGGGCGGAAGCTTTCTTT.

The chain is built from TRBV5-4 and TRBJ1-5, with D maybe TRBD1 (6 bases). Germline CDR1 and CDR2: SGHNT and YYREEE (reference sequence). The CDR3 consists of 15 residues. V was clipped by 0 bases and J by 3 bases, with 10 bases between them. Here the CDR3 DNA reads TGTGCCAGCAGCTTGGGCGGACAGACCAATCAGCCCCAGCATTTT. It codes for CASSLGGQTNQPQHF.

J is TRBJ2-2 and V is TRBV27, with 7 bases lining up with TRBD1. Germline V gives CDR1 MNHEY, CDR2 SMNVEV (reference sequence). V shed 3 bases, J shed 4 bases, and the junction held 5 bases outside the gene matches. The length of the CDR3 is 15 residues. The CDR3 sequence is CASSFDRVGTGELFF. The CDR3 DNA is TGTGCCAGCAGTTTTGACAGGGTTGGCACCGGGGAGCTGTTTTTT.

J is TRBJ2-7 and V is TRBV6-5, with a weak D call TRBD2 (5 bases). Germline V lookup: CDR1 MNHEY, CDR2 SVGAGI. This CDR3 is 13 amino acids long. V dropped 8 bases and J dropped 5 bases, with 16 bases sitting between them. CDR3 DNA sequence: TGTGCCAGCGGCTCGGGGTCAGTCCACGAGCAGTACTTC. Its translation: CASGSGSVHEQYF.

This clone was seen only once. CDR3 coding DNA: TGTGCCAGCAGCTTGGTCAGGACAAGCTCCTACAATGAGCAGTTCTTC. Translation: CASSLVRTSSYNEQFF. The chain couples TRBV5-4 to TRBJ2-1; possibly TRBD1 for D (5 bases). CDR1 is SGHNT, CDR2 YYREEE, per germline (reference sequence). The CDR3 extends over 16 amino acids. The V end was cut by 0 bases, the J end by 0 bases, with 10 bases between. Looking up the rest from reference TRBV5-4 and TRBJ2-1 gives the full variable domain: ETGVTQSPTHLIKTRGQQVTLRCSSQSGHNTVSWYQQALGQGPQFIFQYYREEENGRGNFPPRFSGLQFPNYSSELNVNALELDDSALYLCASSLVRTSSYNEQFFGPGTRLTVL.

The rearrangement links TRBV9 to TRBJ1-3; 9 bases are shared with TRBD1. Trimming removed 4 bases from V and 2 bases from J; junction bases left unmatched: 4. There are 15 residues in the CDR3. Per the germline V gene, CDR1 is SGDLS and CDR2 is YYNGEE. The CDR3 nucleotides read TGTGCCAGCAGCCCCCGACAGGGGGCTGGAAACACCATATATTTT. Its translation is CASSPRQGAGNTIYF.

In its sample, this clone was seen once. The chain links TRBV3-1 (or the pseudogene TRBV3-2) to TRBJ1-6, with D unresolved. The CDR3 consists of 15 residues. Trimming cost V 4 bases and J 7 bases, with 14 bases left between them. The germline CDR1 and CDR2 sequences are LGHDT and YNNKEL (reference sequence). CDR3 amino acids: CASSRLSGSNSPLHF. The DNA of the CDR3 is TGTGCCAGCAGCCGACTTTCCGGGTCCAATTCACCCCTCCACTTT.

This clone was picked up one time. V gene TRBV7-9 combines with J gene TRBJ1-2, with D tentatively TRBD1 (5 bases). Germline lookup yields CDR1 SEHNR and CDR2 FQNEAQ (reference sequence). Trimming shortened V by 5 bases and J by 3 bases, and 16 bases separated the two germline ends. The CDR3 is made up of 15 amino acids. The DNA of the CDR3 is TGTGCCAGCAGCGCACAGGAAAGTTGGGACTATGGCTACACCTTC. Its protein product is CASSAQESWDYGYTF.

The CDR3 DNA follows: TGCAGCATACAGGGACAGGGGGGTGAAAAACTGTTTTTT. Its translation is CSIQGQGGEKLFF. J is TRBJ1-4 and V is TRBV29-1, with 11 nucleotides matching TRBD1. This CDR3 spans 13 amino acids. Looked up from germline, CDR1 is SQVTM and CDR2 is ANQGSEA. V shed 8 bases, J shed 7 bases, and the junction held 6 bases outside the gene matches. The variable domain in full, completed from reference TRBV29-1 and TRBJ1-4, reads SAVISQKPSRDICQRGTSLTIQCQVDSQVTMMFWYRQQPGQSLTLIATANQGSEATYESGFVIDKFPISRPNLTFSTLTVSNMSPEDSSIYLCSIQGQGGEKLFFGSGTQLSVL.

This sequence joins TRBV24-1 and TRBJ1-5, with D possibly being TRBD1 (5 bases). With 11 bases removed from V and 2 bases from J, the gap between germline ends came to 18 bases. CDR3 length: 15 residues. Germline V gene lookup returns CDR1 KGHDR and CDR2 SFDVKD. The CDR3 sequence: CASSGRVVGNQPQHF. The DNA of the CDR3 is TGTGCCAGTTCAGGGAGGGTAGTTGGCAATCAGCCCCAGCATTTT.

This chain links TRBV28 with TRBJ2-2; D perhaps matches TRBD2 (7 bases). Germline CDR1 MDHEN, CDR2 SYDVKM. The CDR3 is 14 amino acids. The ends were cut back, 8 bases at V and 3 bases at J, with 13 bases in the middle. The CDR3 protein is CASGGAVDTGELFF. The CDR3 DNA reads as TGTGCCAGCGGGGGGGCGGTTGACACCGGGGAGCTGTTTTTT.

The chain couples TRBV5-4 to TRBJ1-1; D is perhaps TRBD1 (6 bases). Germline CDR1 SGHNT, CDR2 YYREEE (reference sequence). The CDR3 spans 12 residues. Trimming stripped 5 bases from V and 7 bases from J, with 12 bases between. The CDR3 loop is CASSPGGVEAFF. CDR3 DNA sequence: TGTGCCAGCAGTCCGGGGGGCGTTGAAGCTTTCTTT.

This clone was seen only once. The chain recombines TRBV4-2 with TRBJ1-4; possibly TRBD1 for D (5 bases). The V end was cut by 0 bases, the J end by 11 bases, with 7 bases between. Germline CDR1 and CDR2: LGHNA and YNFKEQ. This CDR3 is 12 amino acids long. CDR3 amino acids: CASSQDRGKLFF. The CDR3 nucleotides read TGTGCCAGCAGCCAAGATCGGGGGAAACTGTTTTTT.

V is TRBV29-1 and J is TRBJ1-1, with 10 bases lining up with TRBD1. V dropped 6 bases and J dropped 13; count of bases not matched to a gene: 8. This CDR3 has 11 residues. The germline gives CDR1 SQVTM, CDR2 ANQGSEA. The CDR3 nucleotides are TGCAGCGTCGCCCCGGGACAGGGGATTTTCTTT. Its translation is CSVAPGQGIFF.

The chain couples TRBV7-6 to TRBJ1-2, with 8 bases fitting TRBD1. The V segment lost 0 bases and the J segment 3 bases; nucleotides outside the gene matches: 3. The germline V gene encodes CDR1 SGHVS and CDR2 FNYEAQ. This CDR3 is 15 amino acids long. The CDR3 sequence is CASSLATGVDYGYTF. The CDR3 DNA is TGTGCCAGCAGCTTAGCGACAGGGGTGGACTATGGCTACACCTTC.

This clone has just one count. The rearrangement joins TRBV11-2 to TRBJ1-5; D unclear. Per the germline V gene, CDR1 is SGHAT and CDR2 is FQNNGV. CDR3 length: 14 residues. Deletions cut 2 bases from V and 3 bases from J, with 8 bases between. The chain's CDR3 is CASSLTGYNQPQHF. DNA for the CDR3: TGTGCCAGCAGCTTAACGGGATACAATCAGCCCCAGCATTTT.

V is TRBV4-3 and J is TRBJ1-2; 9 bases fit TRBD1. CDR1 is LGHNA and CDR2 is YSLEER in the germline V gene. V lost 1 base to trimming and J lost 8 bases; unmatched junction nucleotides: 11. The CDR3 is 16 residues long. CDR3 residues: CASSQGLGQGTWGYTF. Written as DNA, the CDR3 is TGCGCCAGCAGCCAAGGGCTAGGACAGGGGACGTGGGGCTACACCTTC.

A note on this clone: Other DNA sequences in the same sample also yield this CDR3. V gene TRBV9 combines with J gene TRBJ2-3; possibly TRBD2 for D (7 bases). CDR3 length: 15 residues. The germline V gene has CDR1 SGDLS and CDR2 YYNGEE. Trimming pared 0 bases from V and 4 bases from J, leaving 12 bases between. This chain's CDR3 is CASSVGGGAPDTQYF. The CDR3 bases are TGTGCCAGCAGCGTAGGTGGGGGGGCCCCAGATACGCAGTATTTT. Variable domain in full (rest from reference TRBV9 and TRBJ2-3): DSGVTQTPKHLITATGQRVTLRCSPRSGDLSVYWYQQSLDQGLQFLIQYYNGEERAKGNILERFSAQQFPDLHSELNLSSLELGDSALYFCASSVGGGAPDTQYFGPGTRLTVL.

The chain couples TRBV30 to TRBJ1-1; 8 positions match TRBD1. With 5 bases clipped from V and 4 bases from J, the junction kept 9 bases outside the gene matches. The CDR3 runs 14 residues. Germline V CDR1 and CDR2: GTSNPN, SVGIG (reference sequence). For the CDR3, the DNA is TGTGCCTGGGAGAACAGGGGGGGCTTCACTGAAGCTTTCTTT. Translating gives CAWENRGGFTEAFF.

DNA of the CDR3: TGTGCCAGCAGCCGGGGGGACGGAGCTAATGAAAAACTGTTTTTT. Translated, it gives CASSRGDGANEKLFF. This rearrangement joins TRBV7-9 to TRBJ1-4; D is perhaps TRBD1 (5 bases). Germline V lookup: CDR1 SEHNR, CDR2 FQNEAQ (reference sequence). Trimming took off 5 bases at V and 3 bases at J, with 13 bases between the two ends. The CDR3 contains 15 residues.

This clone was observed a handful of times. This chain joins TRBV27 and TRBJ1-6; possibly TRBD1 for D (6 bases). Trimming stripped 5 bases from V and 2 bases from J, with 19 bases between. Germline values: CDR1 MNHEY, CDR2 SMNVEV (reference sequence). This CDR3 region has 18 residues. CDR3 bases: TGTGCCAGCAGTCCACCCCAGGGGTTGGGCGCCTATAATTCACCCCTCCACTTT. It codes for CASSPPQGLGAYNSPLHF.

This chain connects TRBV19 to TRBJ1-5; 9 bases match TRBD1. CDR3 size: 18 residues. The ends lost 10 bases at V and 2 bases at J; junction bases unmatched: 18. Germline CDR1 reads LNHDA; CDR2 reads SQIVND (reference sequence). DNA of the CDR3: TGTGCCACCACCAAGCGCGGGGGACAGGGACGAGGCAATCAGCCCCAGCATTTT. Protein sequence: CATTKRGGQGRGNQPQHF.

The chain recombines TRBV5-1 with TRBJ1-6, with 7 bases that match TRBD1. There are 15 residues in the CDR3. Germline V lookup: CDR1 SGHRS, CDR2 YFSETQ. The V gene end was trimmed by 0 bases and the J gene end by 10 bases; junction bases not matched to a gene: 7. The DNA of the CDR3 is TGCGCCAGCAGCTTGGCGCAGGGGGTACGGTCACCCCTCCACTTT. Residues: CASSLAQGVRSPLHF.

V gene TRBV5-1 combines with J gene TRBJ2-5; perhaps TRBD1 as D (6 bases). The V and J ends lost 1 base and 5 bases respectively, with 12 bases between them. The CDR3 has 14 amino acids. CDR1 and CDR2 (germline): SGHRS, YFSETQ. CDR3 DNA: TGCGCCAGCAGCTTGTTTGGGGGCGTCGAGACCCAGTACTTC. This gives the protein CASSLFGGVETQYF.

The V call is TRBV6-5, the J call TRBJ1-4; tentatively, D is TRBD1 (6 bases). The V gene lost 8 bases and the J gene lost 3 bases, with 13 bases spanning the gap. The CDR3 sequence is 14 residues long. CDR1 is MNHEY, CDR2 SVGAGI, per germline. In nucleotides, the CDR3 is TGTGCCAGCCGGGTGGGGGCGGCTAATGAAAAACTGTTTTTT. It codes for CASRVGAANEKLFF.

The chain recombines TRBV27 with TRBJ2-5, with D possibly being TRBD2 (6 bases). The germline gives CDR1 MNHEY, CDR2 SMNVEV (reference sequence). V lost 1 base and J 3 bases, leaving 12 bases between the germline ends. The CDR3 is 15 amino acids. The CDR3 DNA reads TGTGCCAGCAGTTTATTAGGGAGGTTGGAAGAGACCCAGTACTTC. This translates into CASSLLGRLEETQYF.